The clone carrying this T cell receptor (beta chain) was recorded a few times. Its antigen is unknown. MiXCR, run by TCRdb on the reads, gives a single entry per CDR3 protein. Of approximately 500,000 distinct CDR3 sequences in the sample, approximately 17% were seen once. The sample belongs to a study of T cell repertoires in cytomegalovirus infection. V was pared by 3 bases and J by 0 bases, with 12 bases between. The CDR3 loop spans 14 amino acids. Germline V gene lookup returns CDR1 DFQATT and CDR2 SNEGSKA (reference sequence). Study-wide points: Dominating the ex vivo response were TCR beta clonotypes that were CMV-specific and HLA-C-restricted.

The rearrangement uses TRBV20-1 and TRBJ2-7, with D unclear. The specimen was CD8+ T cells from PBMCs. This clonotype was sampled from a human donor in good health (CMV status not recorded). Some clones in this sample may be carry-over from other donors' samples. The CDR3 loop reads CSASLADSSYEQYF. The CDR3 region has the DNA TGCAGTGCTAGTTTGGCGGATAGCTCCTACGAGCAGTACTTC.